Each of the 12 T cell receptor beta chains below was sequenced from the same sample in a study of T cell changes during pregnancy in multiple sclerosis. Assay used: immunoSEQ multiplex PCR; TCRdb lists only in-frame clones, some missing. Of around 100,000 clones listed, approximately 92% are singletons. Material: peripheral blood, obtained after pregnancy. The receptors derive from a female donor with multiple sclerosis, enrolled in a pregnancy study.

V usage is TRBV28 and J usage is TRBJ2-1, with 10 positions matching TRBD2. This CDR3 contains 16 residues. Germline CDR1 and CDR2: MDHEN and SYDVKM. Trimming at V came to 5 bases and at J to 6 bases, leaving 10 bases not matched to a gene. CDR3: CASSPPLAGRPNEQFF. In DNA form, the CDR3 reads TGTGCCAGCAGTCCGCCACTAGCGGGACGGCCCAATGAGCAGTTCTTC.

This clone has just one count. The chain couples TRBV5-1 to TRBJ2-5; 15 nucleotides agree with TRBD2. The CDR3 contains 18 residues. The junction had 7 bases not matched to a gene; V was cut back by 2 bases and J by 2 bases. Germline-derived CDR1 and CDR2 are SGHRS and YFSETQ. In nucleotides, the CDR3 is TGCGCCAGCAGCTTCGGGACTAGCGGGGGGACCGGGCAAGAGACCCAGTACTTC. It codes for CASSFGTSGGTGQETQYF.

The V call is TRBV5-6, the J call TRBJ1-4; 7 positions agree with TRBD1. Germline V lookup: CDR1 SGHDT, CDR2 YYEEEE. V trimming: 3 bases; J trimming: 4 bases; junction bases outside the gene matches: 6. The CDR3 totals 15 residues. This CDR3 is CASSSRQGNNEKLFF. Here the CDR3 DNA reads TGTGCCAGCAGCTCCAGACAGGGTAATAATGAAAAACTGTTTTTT.

V usage is TRBV11-3 and J usage is TRBJ2-1; the match to TRBD1 covers 10 bases. Germline V CDR1 and CDR2: SGHNT, YENEEA. V was clipped by 1 base and J by 4 bases; unmatched bases: 4. CDR3 length: 16 residues. CDR3 region: CASSLGQGAGYNEQFF. The CDR3 nucleotides are TGTGCCAGCAGCTTAGGACAGGGGGCTGGATACAATGAGCAGTTCTTC. The full variable domain, its missing parts supplied by reference TRBV11-3 and TRBJ2-1, is EAGVVQSPRYKIIEKKQPVAFWCNPISGHNTLYWYLQNLGQGPELLIRYENEEAVDDSQLPKDRFSAERLKGVDSTLKIQPAELGDSAVYLCASSLGQGAGYNEQFFGPGTRLTVL.

The chain employs TRBV29-1 and TRBJ1-4; no reliable D call. Germline loops: CDR1 SQVTM, CDR2 ANQGSEA. The CDR3 runs to 13 residues. The ends were cut back, 3 bases at V and 10 bases at J, with 15 bases in the middle. CDR3 amino acids: CSVEAGPLGKLFF. The DNA of the CDR3 is TGCAGCGTTGAGGCAGGTCCGCTCGGAAAACTGTTTTTT.

This rearrangement joins TRBV9 to TRBJ1-2, with a tentative D call TRBD1 (6 bases). This CDR3 contains 14 residues. From germline, CDR1 is SGDLS and CDR2 YYNGEE. V lost 0 bases and J 6 bases, leaving 12 bases between the germline ends. CDR3 sequence reads: CASSVAAGEDGYTF. Written as DNA, the CDR3 is TGTGCCAGCAGCGTAGCCGCAGGGGAAGATGGCTACACCTTC. The full variable domain, with the rest looked up from reference TRBV9 and TRBJ1-2, is DSGVTQTPKHLITATGQRVTLRCSPRSGDLSVYWYQQSLDQGLQFLIQYYNGEERAKGNILERFSAQQFPDLHSELNLSSLELGDSALYFCASSVAAGEDGYTFGSGTRLTVV.

V is TRBV5-1 and J is TRBJ2-3; D might be TRBD1 (6 bases). Trimming shortened V by 1 base and J by 2 bases, and 8 bases separated the two germline ends. CDR1 SGHRS and CDR2 YFSETQ come from the germline V gene. The CDR3 is 14 residues long. The CDR3 DNA sequence: TGCGCCAGCAGCTTGCAGGGGTTCACAGATACGCAGTATTTT. Translating it yields CASSLQGFTDTQYF.

This clone appeared a few times. This chain uses TRBV5-1 with TRBJ2-3; tentative D call: TRBD1 (6 bases). The V and J ends lost 4 bases and 6 bases respectively, with 15 bases between them. This CDR3 region has 14 residues. Germline CDR1 and CDR2: SGHRS and YFSETQ. The CDR3 protein is CASSLGAFRDTQYF. Here the CDR3 DNA reads TGCGCCAGCAGCCTGGGGGCGTTCAGGGATACGCAGTATTTT.

The chain employs TRBV11-2 and TRBJ1-2; D gene uncertain. The germline V gene has CDR1 SGHAT and CDR2 FQNNGV. The V and J ends lost 4 bases and 8 bases respectively, with 14 bases between them. CDR3 length: 13 amino acids. As DNA, the CDR3 is TGTGCCAGCAGCTCCTCTCGGAGGGAGGGCTACACCTTC. Amino acid sequence: CASSSSRREGYTF.

CDR3 amino acids: CAWSLKTASYEQYF. The CDR3 DNA reads as TGTGCCTGGAGTCTTAAGACAGCCTCCTACGAGCAGTACTTC. The chain links TRBV30 to TRBJ2-7, with a possible D match to TRBD1 (5 bases). The CDR3 is 14 amino acids. Deletions cut 2 bases from V and 0 bases from J, with 11 bases between. The germline V gene encodes CDR1 GTSNPN and CDR2 SVGIG (reference sequence).

This clone has just one count. The rearrangement uses TRBV2 and TRBJ1-2; 7 bases fit TRBD1. The CDR3 covers 12 residues. V was pared by 7 bases and J by 8 bases, with 7 bases of the junction left unmatched. Looked up from germline, CDR1 is SNHLY and CDR2 is FYNNEI. DNA for the CDR3: TGTGCCAGCAAGGAGGGGGCGAGAGGCTACACCTTC. This sequence encodes CASKEGARGYTF.

This clone was counted once. The chain links TRBV7-9 to TRBJ1-2, with 8 positions matching TRBD1. From germline, CDR1 is SEHNR and CDR2 FQNEAQ (reference sequence). V trimming: 5 bases; J trimming: 7 bases; junction bases outside the gene matches: 3. The CDR3 runs to 12 residues. The CDR3 protein is CASSRTGLGYTF. The CDR3 DNA reads TGTGCCAGCAGCCGGACAGGGCTTGGCTACACCTTC.